The clone carrying this TCR beta chain was picked up a small number of times. The CDR3 loop spans 14 amino acids. V was cut by 1 base and J by 11 bases, with 18 bases left in between. Germline CDR1 SGHRS, CDR2 YFSETQ. The data were taken from a study of blood T cells in healthy people across ages. A J-beta primer mix and a sample-barcoded 5' primer were used in a second PCR of roughly 6 to 11 cycles. Each CDR3 protein gets one entry after TCRdb re-called the 5' RACE reads with MiXCR. The sample includes 1,500,000 or so distinct CDR3 sequences, around 40% of them seen just once. The chain uses TRBV5-1 and TRBJ2-5; no clear D. The sequence derives from a woman aged 18-35 years in good health. Sample: blood. In nucleotides, the CDR3 is TGCGCCAGCAGCTTGCGACCGCCCTCTGATGAGCAGTACTTC. It is translated as CASSLRPPSDEQYF. The whole variable domain, filled in from reference TRBV5-1 and TRBJ2-5, reads KAGVTQTPRYLIKTRGQQVTLSCSPISGHRSVSWYQQTPGQGLQFLFEYFSETQRNKGNFPGRFSGRQFSNSRSEMNVSTLELGDSALYLCASSLRPPSDEQYFGPGTRLLVL.